These 3 T cell receptor beta chains were all obtained from the same sample, sequenced in a study of blood T cell repertoires in COVID-19. Produced via immunoSEQ multiplex PCR; TCRdb's table is partial and in-frame only. The data show roughly 120,000 clones, around 86% seen once. The sample taken for sequencing was peripheral blood. The receptors stem from a human donor in a cohort sampled during active COVID-19.

This clone was picked up a small number of times. The chain is built from TRBV28 and TRBJ2-7; 8 positions agree with TRBD2. The germline V gene encodes CDR1 MDHEN and CDR2 SYDVKM. V was pared by 10 bases and J by 2 bases, with 16 bases of the junction left unmatched. CDR3 length equals 16 residues. The CDR3 DNA reads TGTGCCATTCTCGTCACCTGGCGGGAGGAAGCCTACGAGCAGTACTTC. Translated, it gives CAILVTWREEAYEQYF.

This clone showed up just a few times. This sequence joins TRBV28 and TRBJ2-3; TRBD2 agrees at 9 bases. The V gene end was trimmed by 5 bases and the J gene end by 5 bases; junction bases not matched to a gene: 8. This CDR3 has 15 amino acids. Germline V gene data show CDR1 as MDHEN and CDR2 as SYDVKM. The CDR3 reads CASSPSSGRKDTQYF. In DNA form, the CDR3 reads TGTGCCAGCAGTCCTTCGAGCGGGAGGAAAGATACGCAGTATTTT.

The chain employs TRBV29-1 and TRBJ2-7; maybe TRBD2 (6 bases). The CDR3 has 15 amino acids. The germline CDR1 and CDR2 sequences are SQVTM and ANQGSEA. Trimming pared 4 bases from V and 0 bases from J, leaving 16 bases between. In nucleotides, the CDR3 is TGCAGCGTTGCCCCAAGTCTGGGAGGCTCCTACGAGCAGTACTTC. Protein sequence: CSVAPSLGGSYEQYF.